Listed below are T cell receptor beta chains from one sample, sequenced in a study of regulatory T cells in long-lasting Graves disease. A single record per CDR3 protein comes from TCRdb applying MiXCR to the multiplex PCR reads. The data contain about half a million distinct CDR3 sequences, more than 10% of them singletons. These data also featured in a second study, about T cells in Graves' hyperthyroidism and ophthalmopathy.

Source: peripheral blood mononuclear cells (PBMCs), taken at new diagnosis, from a patient treated with antithyroid drugs. These TCRs come from a woman aged 30 to 39 with Graves disease. The CDR3 runs from the conserved cysteine through the conserved F or W. The D gene is left open where the match is weak. Expanded clones get a size class; other rows say once, few or many, or leave the size out.

j_call	v_call	clone_size	d_call	cdr3_length	cdr3_nt	cdr3_aa
TRBJ2-2	TRBV2	once	TRBD2	19	TGTGCCAGCAGTGAGGAGGCTAGCGGGAGGGTCGGCGGCACCGGGGAGCTGTTTTTT	CASSEEASGRVGGTGELFF
TRBJ2-7	TRBV27	many	.	14	TGTGCCAGCAGTCCCAGAATTGGGCTTTACGAGCAGTACTTC	CASSPRIGLYEQYF
TRBJ2-7	TRBV5-1	many	.	15	TGCGCCAGCAGCTTGGACGGGCCTTCTTACTACGAGCAGTACTTC	CASSLDGPSYYEQYF
TRBJ2-7	TRBV7-2	few	TRBD2	15	TGTGCCAGCAGCCCCCGACTAGCGGGAGTAGGAGAGCAGTACTTC	CASSPRLAGVGEQYF
TRBJ2-1	TRBV5-8	few	.	12	TGTGCCAGCAGCTTGGACAGCGATGAGCAGTTCTTC	CASSLDSDEQFF
TRBJ2-3	TRBV27	.	TRBD2	18	TGTGCCAGCAGTGCCCAACTAGCGGGAGCCCTTAGCACAGATACGCAGTATTTT	CASSAQLAGALSTDTQYF
TRBJ1-3	TRBV5-6	few	.	15	TGTGCCAGCAGCTTGGAACACCGACCTGGAAACACCATATATTTT	CASSLEHRPGNTIYF
TRBJ2-7	TRBV13	many	TRBD1	13	TGTGCCAGCAAGGGACAGGGCTCCTACGAGCAGTACTTC	CASKGQGSYEQYF
TRBJ2-3	TRBV20-1	many	.	14	TGCAGTGCCCAAATGGGGCCGAGCACAGATACGCAGTATTTT	CSAQMGPSTDTQYF
TRBJ2-5	TRBV20-1	.	.	12	TGCAGTGCTAGGTGGACCCAAGAGACCCAGTACTTC	CSARWTQETQYF
TRBJ1-1	TRBV5-1	many	.	15	TGCGCCAGCAGTCCGTGGACCGGCTCGGGCACTGAAGCTTTCTTT	CASSPWTGSGTEAFF
TRBJ2-1	TRBV5-1	many	.	16	TGCGCCAGCAGCCCGATTGCGGCCACGGGCGCAACTGAGCAGTTCTTC	CASSPIAATGATEQFF
TRBJ2-5	TRBV30	.	TRBD2	15	TGTGCCTGGAGTGTCCCCCTAGCGGGGCAAGAGACCCAGTACTTC	CAWSVPLAGQETQYF
TRBJ2-1	TRBV20-1	few	TRBD2	15	TGCAGTGCTATCCGGACTAGCGGGACCTACAATGAGCAGTTCTTC	CSAIRTSGTYNEQFF
TRBJ2-6	TRBV5-1	.	TRBD1	18	TGCGCCAGCAGGTTGTTAGGACAGGGGGCATCTGGGGCCAACGTCCTGACTTTC	CASRLLGQGASGANVLTF
TRBJ2-3	TRBV19	.	.	13	TGTGCCAGTACCTTGGCTAGCACAGATACGCAGTATTTT	CASTLASTDTQYF
TRBJ2-7	TRBV29-1	few	.	14	TGCAGCGTTGAAGACAGGGGCATGCCCTACGAGCAGTACTTC	CSVEDRGMPYEQYF
TRBJ2-1	TRBV10-3	.	.	15	TGTGCCATCAGTGAGTCTGGAGGGTACTACAATGAGCAGTTCTTC	CAISESGGYYNEQFF
TRBJ1-2	TRBV14	many	.	18	TGTGCCAGCAGCCACCTGTCGGGGGACGGGAAAAGATCCTATGGCTACACCTTC	CASSHLSGDGKRSYGYTF
TRBJ2-3	TRBV12-3/TRBV12-4	.	TRBD2	16	TGTGCCAGCAGTTACCGACTAGCGGTTAGCACAGATACGCAGTATTTT	CASSYRLAVSTDTQYF
TRBJ2-7	TRBV29-1	.	TRBD2	15	TGCAGCGTACCCGGACTAGCGGGTCGTCCCTACGAGCAGTACTTC	CSVPGLAGRPYEQYF
TRBJ2-1	TRBV10-3	few	.	12	TGTGCCATCAGTGAGTCACAGGCTGAGCAGTTCTTC	CAISESQAEQFF
TRBJ2-4	TRBV6-2/TRBV6-3	many	TRBD1	15	TGTGCCAGCAGCACAGGGGCTCTAGCCAAAAACATTCAGTACTTC	CASSTGALAKNIQYF
TRBJ1-5	TRBV19	many	.	17	TGTGCCAGTAGTACCTCCGTCGGGGCCGGAGACAATCAGCCCCAGCATTTT	CASSTSVGAGDNQPQHF